The TCR beta chain described here comes from a study of cytomegalovirus exposure and HLA in healthy donors. This clone was detected only once. It was with 60 Vbeta and 13 Jbeta primers that the PCR ran. This table comes from immunoSEQ multiplex PCR, and its TCRdb copy is limited to in-frame clones, with some not included. This table has 110,000 or so clones, less than 80% appearing once. What was sequenced was PBMCs. The TCR originated in a woman in her thirties or forties in good health and CMV-seropositive.

In DNA form, the CDR3 reads TGTGCCAGCAGCCTTAGCGGGGGCAGCACAGATACGCAGTATTTT. This sequence encodes CASSLSGGSTDTQYF. This rearrangement joins TRBV7-9 to TRBJ2-3; 9 bases map to TRBD2. The germline V gene has CDR1 SEHNR and CDR2 FQNEAQ (reference sequence). The length of the CDR3 is 15 residues. J gave up 0 bases and V 5 bases, and 3 bases lay outside the gene matches.